This T cell receptor beta chain was observed in a study of blood T cell repertoires in COVID-19. The CDR3 loop spans 16 amino acids. Germline V gene sequence: CDR1 SGHTA, CDR2 FQGNSA. The ends were cut back, 1 base at V and 6 bases at J, with 18 bases in the middle. Method: immunoSEQ multiplex PCR; TCRdb's copy keeps in-frame clones and lacks some. The repertoire consists of 280,000 or so clones, with under 90% occurring once and the leading ten covering roughly 9.4%. The material sequenced was peripheral blood. This sequence originates from a woman in her forties or fifties who had recovered from COVID-19. The chain carries TRBV7-2 and TRBJ1-2; possibly TRBD1 for D (5 bases). The CDR3 DNA sequence: TGTGCCAGCAGCTTAGGTTTTAGTCGGGGGGAGCATGGCTACACCTTC. Translated: CASSLGFSRGEHGYTF.